Listed below are T cell receptor beta chains from one sample, sequenced in a study of blood T cell repertoires in COVID-19. The table came from immunoSEQ multiplex PCR; TCRdb's copy has only in-frame clones and leaves some out. Of 150,000 to 200,000 clones listed, 80% are singletons. The source material was PBMCs or T cells enriched from blood (not recorded which). These receptors all stem from a man aged 40-50 years who had recovered from COVID-19. CDR3s include the opening cysteine and the closing phenylalanine or tryptophan. The order of the fields is V gene, J gene, clone size, D gene, CDR3 DNA, CDR3 protein. A D gene is named only where the DNA matches it firmly. Clone size appears in some rows only: once, few, many, or a class for an expanded clone.

v_call: TRBV5-1; j_call: TRBJ1-2; clone_size: .; d_call: .; cdr3_nt: TGCGCCAGCAGCTTGGGCGGAGGGGATGGCTACACCTTC; cdr3_aa: CASSLGGGDGYTF
v_call: TRBV2; j_call: TRBJ1-5; clone_size: .; d_call: .; cdr3_nt: TGTGCCAGCGCTCAACGGGGCAATCAGCCCCAGCATTTT; cdr3_aa: CASAQRGNQPQHF
v_call: TRBV27; j_call: TRBJ2-5; clone_size: .; d_call: .; cdr3_nt: TGTGCCAGCAGTTTACAGGGGTCGGGGGAGACCCAGTACTTC; cdr3_aa: CASSLQGSGETQYF
v_call: TRBV4-1; j_call: TRBJ1-1; clone_size: .; d_call: TRBD1; cdr3_nt: TGCGCCAGCAGCCAGCCCGACAGGGTCGGTGAAGCTTTCTTT; cdr3_aa: CASSQPDRVGEAFF
v_call: TRBV9; j_call: TRBJ2-1; clone_size: .; d_call: .; cdr3_nt: TGTGCCAGCAGCGTCCTAGCCAACAATGAGCAGTTCTTC; cdr3_aa: CASSVLANNEQFF
v_call: TRBV27; j_call: TRBJ2-3; clone_size: once; d_call: .; cdr3_nt: TGTGCCAGCAGTTTATGGGGCCAACCCACAGATACGCAGTATTTT; cdr3_aa: CASSLWGQPTDTQYF
v_call: TRBV6-1; j_call: TRBJ1-5; clone_size: .; d_call: .; cdr3_nt: TGTGCCAGCAGTGAAGAACGGTATAGCAATCAGCCCCAGCATTTT; cdr3_aa: CASSEERYSNQPQHF
v_call: TRBV29-1; j_call: TRBJ1-1; clone_size: .; d_call: .; cdr3_nt: TGCAGCGTTGTAGGACAGTCGTCCGGGAGGCCTTTCTTT; cdr3_aa: CSVVGQSSGRPFF
v_call: TRBV19; j_call: TRBJ2-2; clone_size: once; d_call: .; cdr3_nt: TGTGCCAGTAGACAGTGGGTAGATACCGGGGAGCTGTTTTTT; cdr3_aa: CASRQWVDTGELFF
v_call: TRBV7-8; j_call: TRBJ1-1; clone_size: .; d_call: .; cdr3_nt: TGTGCCAGCAGCCCCCGGGAGGGACCGAACACTGAAGCTTTCTTT; cdr3_aa: CASSPREGPNTEAFF
v_call: TRBV5-6; j_call: TRBJ1-1; clone_size: .; d_call: .; cdr3_nt: TGTGCCAGCAGCTTGGTACTGCTCACTGAAGCTTTCTTT; cdr3_aa: CASSLVLLTEAFF
v_call: TRBV7-9; j_call: TRBJ2-1; clone_size: .; d_call: TRBD2; cdr3_nt: TGTGCCAGCAGCTCCCAGGTCGGGGGACTAGCCTCCTACAATGAGCAGTTCTTC; cdr3_aa: CASSSQVGGLASYNEQFF
v_call: TRBV5-1; j_call: TRBJ2-1; clone_size: .; d_call: .; cdr3_nt: TGCGCCAGCAGCTTGGAACTTGGGGCTTACAATGAGCAGTTCTTC; cdr3_aa: CASSLELGAYNEQFF
v_call: TRBV2; j_call: TRBJ1-4; clone_size: .; d_call: TRBD1; cdr3_nt: TGTGCCAGCGGAGAGGACAGGGTTCGGGTAAAACTGTTTTTT; cdr3_aa: CASGEDRVRVKLFF
v_call: TRBV2; j_call: TRBJ2-7; clone_size: few; d_call: .; cdr3_nt: TGTGCCAGCAGCCACAGCTCCCGGCCCTACGAGCAGTACTTC; cdr3_aa: CASSHSSRPYEQYF
v_call: TRBV24-1; j_call: TRBJ1-5; clone_size: .; d_call: .; cdr3_nt: TGTGCCACCAGTGAGGGGGCGGGTCAGCCCCAGCATTTT; cdr3_aa: CATSEGAGQPQHF
v_call: TRBV12-5; j_call: TRBJ2-2; clone_size: .; d_call: .; cdr3_nt: TGTGCTAGTGGTTTGAGAGCCGCGAACACCGGGGAGCTGTTTTTT; cdr3_aa: CASGLRAANTGELFF